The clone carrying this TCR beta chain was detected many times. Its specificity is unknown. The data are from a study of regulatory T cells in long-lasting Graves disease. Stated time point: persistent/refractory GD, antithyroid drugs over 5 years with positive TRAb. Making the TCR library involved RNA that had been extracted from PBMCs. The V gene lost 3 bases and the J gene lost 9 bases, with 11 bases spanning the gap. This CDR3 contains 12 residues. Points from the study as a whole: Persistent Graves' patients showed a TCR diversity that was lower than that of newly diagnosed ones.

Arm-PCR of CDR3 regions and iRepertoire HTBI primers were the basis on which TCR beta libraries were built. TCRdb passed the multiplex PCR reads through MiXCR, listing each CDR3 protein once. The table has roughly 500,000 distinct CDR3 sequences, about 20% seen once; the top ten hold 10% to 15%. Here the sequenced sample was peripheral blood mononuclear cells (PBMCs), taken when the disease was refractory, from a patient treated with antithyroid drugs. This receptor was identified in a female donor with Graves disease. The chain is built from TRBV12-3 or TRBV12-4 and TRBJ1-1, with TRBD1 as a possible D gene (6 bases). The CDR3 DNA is TGTGCCAGCAGTTTGGGGGGCGCGAAAGCTTTCTTT. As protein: CASSLGGAKAFF.